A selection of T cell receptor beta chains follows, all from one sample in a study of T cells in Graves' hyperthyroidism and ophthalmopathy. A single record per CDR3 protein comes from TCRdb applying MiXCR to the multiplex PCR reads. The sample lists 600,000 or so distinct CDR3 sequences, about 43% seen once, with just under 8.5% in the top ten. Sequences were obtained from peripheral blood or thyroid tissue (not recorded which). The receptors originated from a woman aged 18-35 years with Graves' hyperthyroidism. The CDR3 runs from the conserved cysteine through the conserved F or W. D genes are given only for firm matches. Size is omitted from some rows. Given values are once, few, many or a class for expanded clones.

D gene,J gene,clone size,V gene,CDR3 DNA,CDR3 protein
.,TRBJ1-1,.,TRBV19,TGTGCCAGTAGTACGTATACTAACACTGAAGCTTTCTTT,CASSTYTNTEAFF
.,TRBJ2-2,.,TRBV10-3,TGTGCCAGCAGTTACTACGATGCCGGGGAGCTGTTTTTT,CASSYYDAGELFF
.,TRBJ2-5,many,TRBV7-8,TGTGCCAGCAGCGCCAACAGGGTGGGAGGAAAAGAGACCCAGTACTTC,CASSANRVGGKETQYF
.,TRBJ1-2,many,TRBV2,TGTGCCAGCAGTGGTGGGGAGGGCGTGGGCTACACCTTC,CASSGGEGVGYTF
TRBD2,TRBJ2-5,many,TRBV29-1,TGCAGCGTGGAAGGACTAGCGGGAGCCGAGACCCAGTACTTC,CSVEGLAGAETQYF
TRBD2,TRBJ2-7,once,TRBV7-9,TGCGCCAGCAGCCAAGATGCTTTTTTGGCTAGCGGCCTCTACGAGCAGTACTTC,CASSQDAFLASGLYEQYF
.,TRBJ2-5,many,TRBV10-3,TGTGCCATCAGTGAGTGGAGGGGTCGCGAGACCCAGTACTTC,CAISEWRGRETQYF
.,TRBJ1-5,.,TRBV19,TGTGCCAGTACCCTATCCCATCAGGTACAAAATCAGCCCCAGCATTTT,CASTLSHQVQNQPQHF
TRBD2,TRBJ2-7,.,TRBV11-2,TGTGCCAGCAGCCAAGCCCTAGCGGGATCGTACGAGCAGTACTTC,CASSQALAGSYEQYF
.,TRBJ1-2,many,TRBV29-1,TGCAGCGTTGAAGATCGTGGCAGGGGTGGATATGGCTACACCTTC,CSVEDRGRGGYGYTF
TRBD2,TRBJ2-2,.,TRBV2,TGTGCCAGCAGCCAAGCGGGAATCGGGGAGCTGTTTTTT,CASSQAGIGELFF
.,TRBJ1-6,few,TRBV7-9,TGCGCCAGCAGCCAAGGGTCAGGGGATTCACCCCTCCACTTT,CASSQGSGDSPLHF
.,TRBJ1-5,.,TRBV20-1,TGCAGTGCTAGAAACAGGGCACAGCCCCAGCATTTT,CSARNRAQPQHF
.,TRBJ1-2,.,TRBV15,TGTGCCACCAGCAGCACCGGGACACTCTATGGCTACACCTTC,CATSSTGTLYGYTF
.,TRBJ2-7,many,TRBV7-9,TGTGCCAGCAGCCTAGGGAAGTCACCTACCTACGAGCAGTACTTC,CASSLGKSPTYEQYF
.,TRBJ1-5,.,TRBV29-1,TGCAGCGTCGGGGCAGGTGGCAATCAGCCCCAGCATTTT,CSVGAGGNQPQHF
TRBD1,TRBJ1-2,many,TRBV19,TGTGCCAGCTCGACAGGGGGCACCTATGGCTACACCTTC,CASSTGGTYGYTF
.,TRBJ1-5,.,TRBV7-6,TGTGCCAGCAGCTTATCAGGGGCGCGGGGCAATCAGCCCCAGCATTTT,CASSLSGARGNQPQHF
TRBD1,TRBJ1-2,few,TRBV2,TGTGCCAGCAGTCTCACCGGACAGGGGGCACGAGGCTACACCTTC,CASSLTGQGARGYTF
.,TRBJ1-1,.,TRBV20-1,TGCAGTGCTAGGACAGAGGGGAACACTGAAGCTTTCTTT,CSARTEGNTEAFF
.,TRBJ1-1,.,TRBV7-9,TGTGCCAGCAGCCTAGCGGATGTGAACACTGAAGCTTTCTTT,CASSLADVNTEAFF
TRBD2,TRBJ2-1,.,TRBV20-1,TGCAGTCACAGTTTAGCGGGAGGCTACAATGAGCAGTTCTTC,CSHSLAGGYNEQFF
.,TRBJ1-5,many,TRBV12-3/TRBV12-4,TGTGCCAGCAGTTTGGGCGGGGATGGTCAGCCCCAGCATTTT,CASSLGGDGQPQHF
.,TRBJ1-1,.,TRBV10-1,TGCGCCAGGCGCCTCCCTGACAACGGCACTGAAGCTTTCTTT,CARRLPDNGTEAFF
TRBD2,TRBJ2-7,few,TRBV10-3,TGTGCCAGCAGGGGGACTAGCGGAACCTACGAGCAGTACTTC,CASRGTSGTYEQYF
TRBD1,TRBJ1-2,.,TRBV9,TGTGCCAGCAGCTTAAACCGGGACAGGGTAAATGGCTACACCTTC,CASSLNRDRVNGYTF
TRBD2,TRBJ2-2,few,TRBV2,TGTGCCTGCGAAGGCGGGAGTAACACCGGGGAGCTGTTTTTT,CACEGGSNTGELFF
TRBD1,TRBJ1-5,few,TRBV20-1,TGCAGTGCTCCACAGGGGGCTCAGCCCCAGCATTTT,CSAPQGAQPQHF
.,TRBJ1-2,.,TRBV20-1,TGCAGTGCTAGAGATTCAGGGGACGTTGGTGGCTACACCTTC,CSARDSGDVGGYTF
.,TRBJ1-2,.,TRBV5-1,TGCGCCAGCAGCCAAGGGCCCGAATCTAACTATGGCTACACCTTC,CASSQGPESNYGYTF
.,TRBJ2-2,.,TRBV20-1,TGCAGTGCTTCCAGAGGGGGCACCGGGGAGCTGTTTTTT,CSASRGGTGELFF
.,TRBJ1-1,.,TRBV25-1,TGTGCCTGGACGGGAACTGAAGCTTTCTTT,CAWTGTEAFF
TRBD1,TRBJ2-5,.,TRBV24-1,TGTGCCACCAGCGTCTCTGTACAGGGGAGAGACCAGTACTTC,CATSVSVQGRDQYF
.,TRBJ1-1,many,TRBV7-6,TGTGCCAGCAGCCTACAGGGCAGCTACACTGAAGCTTTCTTT,CASSLQGSYTEAFF
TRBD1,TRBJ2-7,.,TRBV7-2,TGTGCCAGCAGCTCCGGATTGGGGACAGGGCAGTACTTC,CASSSGLGTGQYF
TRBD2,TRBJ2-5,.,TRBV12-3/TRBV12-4,TGTGCCAGCAGTCCGCGACTAGCGGAAGAGACCCAGTACTTC,CASSPRLAEETQYF
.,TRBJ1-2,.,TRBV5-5,TGTGCCAGCAGCTTGATCGGGGATGCTTATGGCTACACCTTC,CASSLIGDAYGYTF
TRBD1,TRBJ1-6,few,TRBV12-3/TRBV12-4,TGTGCCAGCAGCGGGGACAGGGAATCACCCCTCCACTTT,CASSGDRESPLHF
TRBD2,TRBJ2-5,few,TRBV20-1,TGCAGTGTATCGGGCGGGAGGAAAGAGACCCAGTACTTC,CSVSGGRKETQYF
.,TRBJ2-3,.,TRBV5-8,TGTGCCAGCAGCCATGAAGCGGTGGGCACAGATACGCAGTATTTT,CASSHEAVGTDTQYF
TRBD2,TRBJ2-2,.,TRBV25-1,TGTGCCAGCAGCTCCCAACTAGCGGGGGCAGGGATCGGGGAGCTGTTTTTT,CASSSQLAGAGIGELFF
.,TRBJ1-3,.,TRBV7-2,TGCGCCAGCAGCCAAGATATAACAGCCATCACTGGAAACACCATATATTTT,CASSQDITAITGNTIYF
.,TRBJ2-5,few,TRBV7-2,TGTGCCAGCAGCCTCGGCGGGTTCTCCCAAGAGACCCAGTACTTC,CASSLGGFSQETQYF
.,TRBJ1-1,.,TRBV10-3,TGTGCCATCAGTGAGTCGATTCAGAACACTGAAGCTTTCTTT,CAISESIQNTEAFF
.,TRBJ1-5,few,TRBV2,TGTGCCAGCTCCGAAGAAGAGGGGGGGGTCCAGCCCCAGCATTTT,CASSEEEGGVQPQHF
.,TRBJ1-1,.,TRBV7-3,TGTGCCAGCAGCCAAGGGGCTAAAGTTGAAGCTTTCTTT,CASSQGAKVEAFF
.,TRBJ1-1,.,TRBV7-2,TGTGCCAGCAGCCCGATCCGGGAATTGGGCACTGAAGCTTTCTTT,CASSPIRELGTEAFF
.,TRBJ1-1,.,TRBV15,TGTGCCACCAGCAGAGAAAGAGCGGGACACAGCCGAGTGAGCACTGAAGCTTTCTTT,CATSRERAGHSRVSTEAFF
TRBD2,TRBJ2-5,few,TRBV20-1,TGCAGTGCCCGAGCCCTAGCGGGATTGGGAGAGACCCAGTACTTC,CSARALAGLGETQYF
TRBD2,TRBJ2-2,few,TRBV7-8,TGTGCCAGCAGCTCGGGACTAGCGGGGCCGACCGGGGAGCTGTTTTTT,CASSSGLAGPTGELFF
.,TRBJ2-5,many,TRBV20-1,TGCAGTGCTAGGCCCTGGGAGACCCAGTACTTC,CSARPWETQYF
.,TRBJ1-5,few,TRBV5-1,TGCGCCAGCAGCTTGGCTACCGGAGGGGGCAATCAGCCCCAGCATTTT,CASSLATGGGNQPQHF
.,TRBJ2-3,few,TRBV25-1,TGTGCCAGCAGTGAATATTATGAGACGCAGTATTTT,CASSEYYETQYF
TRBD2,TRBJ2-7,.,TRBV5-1,TGCGCCAGCAGCTTGATAGGCGGGAGGATCTACGAGCAGTACTTC,CASSLIGGRIYEQYF
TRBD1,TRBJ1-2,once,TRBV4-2,TGTGCCAGCAGCCCGGGACAGGGTCTCGGATTTGGCTACACCTTC,CASSPGQGLGFGYTF